The 12 T cell receptor beta chains in this list originate from one sample, sequenced in a study of identical twins. TCRdb reprocessed the 5' RACE reads with MiXCR, giving one entry per CDR3 protein. The data hold fewer than 250,000 distinct CDR3 sequences, with around 9.6% observed a single time. Sequenced material: memory (CD45RO+) T cells sorted from blood. These receptors were collected from a woman aged 18-29 years in good health.

The V and J genes are TRBV30 and TRBJ2-2; the D call may be TRBD1 or TRBD2 (5 bases each). Germline CDR1 GTSNPN, CDR2 SVGIG (reference sequence). The CDR3 runs to 14 residues. V gave up 7 bases and J gave up 5 bases, with 17 bases separating them. The CDR3 region is CALIPGPGTGELFF. The CDR3 nucleotides read TGTGCCTTAATCCCGGGACCCGGGACCGGGGAGCTGTTTTTT.

In the case of this clonotype: This likely comes from a read error, as the CDR3 has no conserved phenylalanine or tryptophan at its end. This chain connects TRBV12-3 or TRBV12-4 to TRBJ1-6; 9 nucleotides agree with TRBD1. The CDR3 consists of 14 residues. With V trimmed by 5 bases and J by 6 bases, 2 bases remained unmatched. The CDR3 coding sequence is TGTGCCAGCAGTGGGGACAGGGTTAATTCACCCCTCCACTCT. Its protein product is CASSGDRVNSPLHS.

This clonotype was found a few times. The J gene is TRBJ1-2, the V gene TRBV20-1; D not certain. V was clipped by 3 bases and J by 4 bases, with 9 bases between them. CDR3 length: 12 residues. From germline, CDR1 is DFQATT and CDR2 SNEGSKA (reference sequence). This CDR3 reads CSASGSIYGYTF. The CDR3 DNA reads TGCAGTGCTAGTGGGTCTATCTATGGCTACACCTTC.

There are many counts of this clonotype. The genes are TRBV12-3 or TRBV12-4 and TRBJ1-5, with D tentatively TRBD1 (6 bases). The V end was cut by 5 bases, the J end by 13 bases, with 18 bases between. The CDR3 is 13 residues long. CDR3 bases: TGTGCCAGCAGTCGGGACGGGGGCTCGATACAGCATTTT. Its protein is CASSRDGGSIQHF.

This clonotype was counted only a few times. The gene calls are TRBV20-1 and TRBJ1-5, with D perhaps matching TRBD1 (6 bases). Germline V lookup: CDR1 DFQATT, CDR2 SNEGSKA (reference sequence). V lost 3 bases to trimming and J lost 6 bases, with 18 bases between them. The CDR3 extends over 15 amino acids. In DNA, the CDR3 is TGCAGTGCTAGGGCGGGGGGCGCGAGCTTTCAGCCCCAGCATTTT. Residues: CSARAGGASFQPQHF.

Only a few counts were recorded for this clonotype. The chain combines TRBV12-3 or TRBV12-4 with TRBJ2-6, with TRBD1 identical over 7 bases. V shed 5 bases, J shed 1 base, and the junction held 11 bases outside the gene matches. The CDR3 consists of 18 residues. The CDR3 DNA is TGTGCCAGCAGTCAACGACCGGGACAGCCTTCTGGGGCCAACGTCCTGACTTTC. Amino acids: CASSQRPGQPSGANVLTF.

The chain carries TRBV29-1 and TRBJ2-1; no clear D. CDR1 and CDR2 (germline): SQVTM, ANQGSEA. This CDR3 spans 13 amino acids. Trimming removed 6 bases at V and 0 bases at J, with 9 bases between. The CDR3, as DNA: TGCAGCGTATCAGATGACTCCTACAATGAGCAGTTCTTC. It translates to CSVSDDSYNEQFF.

This clonotype has more than one count but fewer than ten. CDR3 sequence reads: CALGRAALDEQFF. For the CDR3, the DNA is TGTGCCTTAGGCAGGGCCGCTCTGGATGAGCAGTTCTTC. The chain links TRBV7-2 to TRBJ2-1; the D gene is possibly TRBD1 (5 bases). From germline, CDR1 is SGHTA and CDR2 FQGNSA. Trimming pared 11 bases from V and 8 bases from J, leaving 19 bases between. The CDR3 is 13 residues long. The whole variable domain, filled in from reference TRBV7-2 and TRBJ2-1, reads GAGVSQSPSNKVTEKGKDVELRCDPISGHTALYWYRQSLGQGLEFLIYFQGNSAPDKSGLPSDRFSAERTGGSVSTLTIQRTQQEDSAVYLCALGRAALDEQFFGPGTRLTVL.

A few counts support this clonotype. The CDR3 DNA reads as TGTGCCAGTAGTATGGGGGACGGAATCAATCAGCCCCAGCATTTT. Encoded protein: CASSMGDGINQPQHF. This sequence joins TRBV19 and TRBJ1-5; TRBD1 might be the D (5 bases). The CDR3 has 15 amino acids. The germline V gene has CDR1 LNHDA and CDR2 SQIVND (reference sequence). V was shortened by 3 bases and J by 3 bases, with 12 bases between the two germline ends. The full variable domain, its missing parts supplied by reference TRBV19 and TRBJ1-5, is DGGITQSPKYLFRKEGQNVTLSCEQNLNHDAMYWYRQDPGQGLRLIYYSQIVNDFQKGDIAEGYSVSREKKESFPLTVTSAQKNPTAFYLCASSMGDGINQPQHFGDGTRLSIL.

V and J are TRBV11-3 and TRBJ2-7; D not certain. This CDR3 contains 14 residues. Trimming removed 0 bases from V and 5 bases from J, with 11 bases in between. From germline, CDR1 is SGHNT and CDR2 YENEEA. The CDR3 DNA follows: TGTGCCAGCAGCTTAGATGGCAGCGACCACGAGCAGTACTTC. This encodes CASSLDGSDHEQYF.

This clonotype was recorded many times. The genes are TRBV20-1 and TRBJ2-5; TRBD2 agrees at 13 bases. The junction had 9 bases not matched to a gene; V was cut back by 6 bases and J by 5 bases. This CDR3 has 15 amino acids. Germline lookup yields CDR1 DFQATT and CDR2 SNEGSKA (reference sequence). Here the CDR3 reads CSASTSGGPGETQYF. The CDR3, as DNA: TGCAGTGCCTCGACTAGCGGGGGGCCTGGCGAGACCCAGTACTTC.

This clonotype occurred many times. The chain couples TRBV5-1 to TRBJ2-7; 7 nucleotides line up with TRBD2. The CDR3 totals 15 residues. CDR1 and CDR2 from the germline V gene are SGHRS and YFSETQ. Trimming removed 0 bases from V and 2 bases from J; junction bases left unmatched: 5. The CDR3 sequence is CASSLAPTSAYEQYF. For the CDR3, the DNA is TGCGCCAGCAGCTTGGCTCCAACTAGCGCCTACGAGCAGTACTTC.